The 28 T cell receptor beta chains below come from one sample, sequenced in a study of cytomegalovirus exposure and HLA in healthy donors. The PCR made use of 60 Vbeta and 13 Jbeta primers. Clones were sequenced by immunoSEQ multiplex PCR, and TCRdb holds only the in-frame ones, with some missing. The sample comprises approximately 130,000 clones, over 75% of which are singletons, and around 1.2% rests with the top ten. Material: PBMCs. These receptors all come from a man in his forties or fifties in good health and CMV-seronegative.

The CDR3 nucleotides read TGTGCCAGCAGGTCCGGGACAGACTACAATGAGCAGTTCTTC. Translating gives CASRSGTDYNEQFF. The V call is TRBV6-6, the J call TRBJ2-1; TRBD1 matches at 7 bases. The J segment lost 3 bases and the V segment lost 6 bases, leaving 5 bases of the junction unmatched. The CDR3 has 14 residues. Germline V gives CDR1 MNHNY, CDR2 SVGAGI (reference sequence).

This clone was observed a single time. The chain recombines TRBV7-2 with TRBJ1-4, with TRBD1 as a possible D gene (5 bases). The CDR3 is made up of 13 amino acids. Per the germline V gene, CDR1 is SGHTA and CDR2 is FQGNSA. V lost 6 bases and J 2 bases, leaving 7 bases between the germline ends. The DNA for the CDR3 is TGTGCCAGCAGAGACAGTACTAATGAAAAACTGTTTTTT. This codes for CASRDSTNEKLFF.

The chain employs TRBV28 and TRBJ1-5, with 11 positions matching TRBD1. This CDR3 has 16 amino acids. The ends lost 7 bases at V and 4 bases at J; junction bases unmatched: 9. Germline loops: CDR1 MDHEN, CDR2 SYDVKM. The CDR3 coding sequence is TGTGCCAGCAAGATTTGGGACAGGGGGAGAAATCAGCCCCAGCATTTT. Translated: CASKIWDRGRNQPQHF.

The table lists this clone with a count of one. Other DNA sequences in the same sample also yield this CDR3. The DNA for the CDR3 is TGTGCCAGCAGCCTACAGGGGAACACTGAAGCTTTCTTT. It is translated as CASSLQGNTEAFF. The chain employs TRBV7-2 and TRBJ1-1; tentatively, D is TRBD1 (6 bases). Per the germline V gene, CDR1 is SGHTA and CDR2 is FQGNSA. The length of the CDR3 is 13 residues. Between the trimmed V and J ends, which lost 5 bases and 1 base, there was a span of 8 bases.

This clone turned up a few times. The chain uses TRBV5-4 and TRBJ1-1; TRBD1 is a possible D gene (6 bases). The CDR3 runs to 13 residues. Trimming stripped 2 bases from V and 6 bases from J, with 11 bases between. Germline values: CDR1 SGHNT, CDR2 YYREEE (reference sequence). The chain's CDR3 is CASSFHPGAEAFF. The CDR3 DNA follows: TGTGCCAGCAGCTTTCACCCAGGGGCTGAAGCTTTCTTT.

In DNA, the CDR3 is TGTGCCAGCAGCCTAAACGGGGTACGATATGGCTACACCTTC. It translates to CASSLNGVRYGYTF. The chain has TRBV7-8 and TRBJ1-2; D not certain. Germline CDR1 and CDR2: SGHVS and FQNEAQ. V was pared by 5 bases and J by 5 bases, with 15 bases between. The CDR3 sequence is 14 residues long.

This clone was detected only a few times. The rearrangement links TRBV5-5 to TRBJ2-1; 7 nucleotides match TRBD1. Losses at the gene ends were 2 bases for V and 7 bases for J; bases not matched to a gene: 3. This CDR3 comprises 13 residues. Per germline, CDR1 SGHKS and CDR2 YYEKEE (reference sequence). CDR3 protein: CASSFNRGNEQFF. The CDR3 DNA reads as TGTGCCAGCAGCTTCAACAGGGGAAATGAGCAGTTCTTC.

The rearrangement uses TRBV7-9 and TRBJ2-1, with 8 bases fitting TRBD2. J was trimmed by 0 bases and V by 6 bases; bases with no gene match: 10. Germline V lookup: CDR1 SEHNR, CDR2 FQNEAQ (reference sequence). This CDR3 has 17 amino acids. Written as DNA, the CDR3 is TGTGCCAGCAGTACCTTTAGCGGGAAAGGCTCCTACAATGAGCAGTTCTTC. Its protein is CASSTFSGKGSYNEQFF.

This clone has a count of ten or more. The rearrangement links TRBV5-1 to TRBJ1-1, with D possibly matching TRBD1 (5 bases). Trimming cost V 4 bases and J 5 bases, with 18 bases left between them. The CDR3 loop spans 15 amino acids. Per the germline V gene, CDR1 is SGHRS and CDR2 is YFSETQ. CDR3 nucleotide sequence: TGCGCCAGCAGCACATTGGGGGGGGGAGAGACTGAAGCTTTCTTT. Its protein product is CASSTLGGGETEAFF.

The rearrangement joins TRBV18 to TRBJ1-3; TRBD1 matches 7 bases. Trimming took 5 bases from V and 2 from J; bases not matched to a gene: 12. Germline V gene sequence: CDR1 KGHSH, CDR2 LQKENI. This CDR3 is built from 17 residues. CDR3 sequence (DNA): TGTGCCAGCTCAAGATCCGGGACAGCTTCGACTGGAAACACCATATATTTT. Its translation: CASSRSGTASTGNTIYF.

CDR3 nucleotides: TGCGCCAGTACAAAGGGACTAGCGGGAGGCAGCACAGATACGCAGTATTTT. Amino acid sequence: CASTKGLAGGSTDTQYF. The rearrangement joins TRBV5-1 to TRBJ2-3; 15 nucleotides line up with TRBD2. This CDR3 has 17 residues. V shed 8 bases, J shed 0 bases, and the junction held 7 bases outside the gene matches. CDR1 is SGHRS, CDR2 YFSETQ, per germline.

As DNA, the CDR3 is TGTGCCAGCAGCTCGGGCCCCGATCGGGAAATGCAGTACTTC. Its protein is CASSSGPDREMQYF. This rearrangement joins TRBV7-9 to TRBJ2-7, with D possibly being TRBD2 (5 bases). The CDR3 contains 14 residues. Germline V CDR1 and CDR2: SEHNR, FQNEAQ (reference sequence). V was cut by 4 bases and J by 9 bases, with 19 bases left in between.

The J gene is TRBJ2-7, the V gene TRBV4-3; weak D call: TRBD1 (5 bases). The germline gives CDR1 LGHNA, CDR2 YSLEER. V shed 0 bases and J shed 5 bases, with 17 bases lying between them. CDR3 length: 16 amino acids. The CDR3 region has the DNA TGCGCCAGCAGCCAAGATCCTCGTAACAGGCCCCACGAGCAGTACTTC. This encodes CASSQDPRNRPHEQYF.

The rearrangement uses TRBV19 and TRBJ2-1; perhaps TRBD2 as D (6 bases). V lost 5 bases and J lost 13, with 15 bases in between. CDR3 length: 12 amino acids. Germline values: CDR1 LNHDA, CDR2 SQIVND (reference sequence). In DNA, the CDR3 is TGTGCCAGTAGTTTCCTTAGCGGTCCCCAGTTCTTC. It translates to CASSFLSGPQFF.

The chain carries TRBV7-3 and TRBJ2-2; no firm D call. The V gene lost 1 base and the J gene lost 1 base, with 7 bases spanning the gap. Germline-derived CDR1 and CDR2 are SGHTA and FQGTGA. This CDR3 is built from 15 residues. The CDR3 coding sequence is TGTGCCAGCAGCTTAAGTTGGCTGAACACCGGGGAGCTGTTTTTT. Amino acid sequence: CASSLSWLNTGELFF.

Here the CDR3 DNA reads TGCAGCGGGGGATCCCGGGCGGGAGTAGGCACCGGGGAGCTGTTTTTT. Protein product: CSGGSRAGVGTGELFF. The chain has TRBV29-1 and TRBJ2-2, with 7 bases identical to TRBD2. Trimming took 7 bases from V and 4 from J; bases not matched to a gene: 15. The CDR3 loop spans 16 amino acids. Germline V gene data show CDR1 as SQVTM and CDR2 as ANQGSEA.

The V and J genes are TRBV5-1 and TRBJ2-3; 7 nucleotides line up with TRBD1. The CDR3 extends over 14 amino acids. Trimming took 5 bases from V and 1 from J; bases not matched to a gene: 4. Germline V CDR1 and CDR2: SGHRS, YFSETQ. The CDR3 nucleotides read TGCGCCAGCAGGAATGACAGGGGCACAGATACGCAGTATTTT. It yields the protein CASRNDRGTDTQYF.

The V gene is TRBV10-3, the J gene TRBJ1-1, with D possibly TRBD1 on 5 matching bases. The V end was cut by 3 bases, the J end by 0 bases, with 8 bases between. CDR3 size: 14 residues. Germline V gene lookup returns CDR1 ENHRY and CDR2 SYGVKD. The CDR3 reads CAISDGGVNTEAFF. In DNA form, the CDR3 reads TGTGCCATCAGTGACGGGGGGGTGAACACTGAAGCTTTCTTT.

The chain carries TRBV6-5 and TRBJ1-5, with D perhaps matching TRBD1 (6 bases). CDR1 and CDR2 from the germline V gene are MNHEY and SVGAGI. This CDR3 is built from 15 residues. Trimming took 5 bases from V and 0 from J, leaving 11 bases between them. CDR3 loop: CASSLRQDSNQPQHF. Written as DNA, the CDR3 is TGTGCCAGCAGTCTTCGACAGGATAGCAATCAGCCCCAGCATTTT.

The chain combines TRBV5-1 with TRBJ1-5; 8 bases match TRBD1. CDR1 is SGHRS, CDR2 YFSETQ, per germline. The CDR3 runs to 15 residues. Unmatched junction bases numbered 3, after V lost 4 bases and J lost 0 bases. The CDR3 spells CASSPGQDSNQPQHF. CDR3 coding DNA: TGCGCCAGCAGCCCGGGACAGGATAGCAATCAGCCCCAGCATTTT.

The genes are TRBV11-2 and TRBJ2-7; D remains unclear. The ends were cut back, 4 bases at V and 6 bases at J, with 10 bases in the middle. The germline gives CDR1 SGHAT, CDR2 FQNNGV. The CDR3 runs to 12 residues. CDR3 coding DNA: TGTGCCAGCAGCTCGAGCCAAATCGAGCAGTACTTC. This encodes CASSSSQIEQYF.

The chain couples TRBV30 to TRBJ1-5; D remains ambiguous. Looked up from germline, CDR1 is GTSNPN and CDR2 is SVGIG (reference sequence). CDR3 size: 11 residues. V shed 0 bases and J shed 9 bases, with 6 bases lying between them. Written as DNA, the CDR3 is TGTGCCTGGAGTGTAGGAGGGCCCCAGCATTTT. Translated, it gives CAWSVGGPQHF.

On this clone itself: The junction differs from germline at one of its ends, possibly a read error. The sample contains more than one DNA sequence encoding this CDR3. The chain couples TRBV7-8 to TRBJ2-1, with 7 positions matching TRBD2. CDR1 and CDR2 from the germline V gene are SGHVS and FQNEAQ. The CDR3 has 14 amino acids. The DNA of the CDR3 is TGTGCCAGCAGCTTAGGCCGGGACTACAATGAGCAATTCTTC. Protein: CASSLGRDYNEQFF.

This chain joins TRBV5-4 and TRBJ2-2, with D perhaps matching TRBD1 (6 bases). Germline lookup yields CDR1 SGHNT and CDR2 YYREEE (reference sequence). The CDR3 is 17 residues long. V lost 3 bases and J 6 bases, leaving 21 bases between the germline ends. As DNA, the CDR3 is TGTGCCAGCAGCTCGGGGCAAGGAACAGGGAGCCCCGGGGAGCTGTTTTTT. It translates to CASSSGQGTGSPGELFF.

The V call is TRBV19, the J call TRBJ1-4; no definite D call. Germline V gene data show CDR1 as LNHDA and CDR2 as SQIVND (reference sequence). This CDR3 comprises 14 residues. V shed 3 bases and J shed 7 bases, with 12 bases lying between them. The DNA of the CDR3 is TGTGCCAGTAGTATCGGTGCAGGTGTTGAAAAACTGTTTTTT. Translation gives CASSIGAGVEKLFF.

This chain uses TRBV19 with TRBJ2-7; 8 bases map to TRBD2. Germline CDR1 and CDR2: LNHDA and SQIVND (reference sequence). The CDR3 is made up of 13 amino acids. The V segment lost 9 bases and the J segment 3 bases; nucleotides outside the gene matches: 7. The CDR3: CASRSGGDYEQYF. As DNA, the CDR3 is TGTGCCAGCCGAAGCGGGGGAGACTACGAGCAGTACTTC.

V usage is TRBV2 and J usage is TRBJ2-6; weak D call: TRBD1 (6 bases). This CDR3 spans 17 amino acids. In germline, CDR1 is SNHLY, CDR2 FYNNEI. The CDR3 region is CATSSEGHGTGANVLTF. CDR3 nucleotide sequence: TGTGCGACCTCTTCCGAGGGACACGGCACCGGGGCCAACGTCCTGACTTTC. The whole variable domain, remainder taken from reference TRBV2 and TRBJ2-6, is EPEVTQTPSHQVTQMGQEVILRCVPISNHLYFYWYRQILGQKVEFLVSFYNNEISEKSEIFDDQFSVERPDGSNFTLKIRSTKLEDSAMYFCATSSEGHGTGANVLTFGAGSRLTVL.

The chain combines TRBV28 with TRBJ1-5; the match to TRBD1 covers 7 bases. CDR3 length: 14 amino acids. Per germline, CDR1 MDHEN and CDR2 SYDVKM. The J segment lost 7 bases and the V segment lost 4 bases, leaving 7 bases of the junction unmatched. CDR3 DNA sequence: TGTGCCAGCAGTTGGGACAGAGAATTACAGCCCCAGCATTTT. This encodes CASSWDRELQPQHF.